The entry below describes one T cell receptor beta chain. A single count supports this clone. It has no known antigen specificity. A much larger clone differs from this one at a single base, so this may be a read error. This CDR3 is also generated by other DNA sequences in the sample. Using the deep immunoSEQ assay, TCR CDR3 regions were amplified from genomic DNA by multiplex PCR. Genomic DNA extracted from each cell subset was distributed evenly over all wells of several immunoSEQ 96-well plates, and each plate served as one replicate. For sorted subsets, roughly 200 ng genomic DNA, equal to 30,000 or so T cell genomes, was loaded into each replicate PCR. Purified libraries were measured with a Qubit 3.0 fluorometer, size-checked on a Bioanalyzer 2100, and measured again with the KAPA Library Quantification kit. A separate single-read 150-cycle Illumina NextSeq 550 flow cell was used to sequence each immunoSEQ 96-well plate. The source study handled its data this way. The immunoSEQ output contained only junctional sequences without quality scores, so filtering could not match that applied to full-length reads. Sequences were annotated with PyIR, a Python wrapper for IgBLAST v1.9, and V/J genes and CDR3 were assigned using IMGT germline references. Any read was removed if the V/J assignment was weak (E-value above 1e-6), the CDR3 was missing, or the read contained stop codons, out-of-frame junctions, or ambiguous translated residues. V3J clonotypes were defined as sequences sharing the same inferred V gene, J gene, and CDR3 amino acid sequence. The percentage overlap between two repertoires was calculated by dividing the number of shared unique clonotypes by the size of the smaller repertoire. Three approaches were used to assess repertoire richness: RTK rarefaction, the Chao1 estimator, and Recon v2.1 estimates of unobserved clonotypes. OLGA was used to compute generation probabilities for all TCRbeta clonotypes that the gDNA method yielded from four donors. In TCRdb, the immuneACCESS table is reduced to in-frame sequences with V and J assigned. These tables do not hold every clone; where another copy was compared, an unresolved V gene accounts for under half, and the others remain unexplained. V, J and clone size are taken as reported in that table, and D and trimming were inferred from the DNA itself. A total of some 1,100,000 clones appear in this sample, 78% of them only once. The top ten constitute under 0.6% of the sample.

Healthy HIV-negative adults with no recently reported acute infections or vaccinations were included as donors. Only Caucasian adults living in Nashville, Tennessee, USA were represented among the donors. CD4+ T cells were enriched through magnetic negative selection, after which naive cells were positively selected on CD45RA and the remaining negative fraction served as the memory subset. Blood was obtained by leukapheresis, after which PBMCs were separated by Ficoll-Histopaque density gradient centrifugation and cryopreserved in liquid nitrogen vapor phase. Analytical flow cytometry was used to check the purity and quantity of every magnetically sorted T cell population. Genomic DNA was isolated from each sorted fraction and quantified by UV absorbance on a Nanodrop 2000c. The data are from a study of shared clonotypes between healthy human individuals (dated by TCRdb to about 2020). Background for the entire study: The cohort included three men and a couple of women between 18 and 49 years of age. To increase sequencing depth and limit assay-specific biases, different laboratories used diverse techniques to prepare libraries and sequence TCR repertoires. For each donor, three plates each were used for CD4 naive and CD4 memory, two plates were used for CD8 naive, and one plate was used for CD8 memory. To estimate repertoire size and how much clonotype sharing occurs between individuals, the study deeply sequenced the blood TCR repertoires of five or six healthy adults. Between about 0.8 and 9 billion PBMCs per donor were obtained by leukapheresis.

The CDR3 runs 15 amino acids, cysteine and phenylalanine included. Just the 45-base CDR3 DNA is kept, in frame starting at base 1. As encoded in the germline V gene, CDR1 is SGHRS while CDR2 is YFSETQ. Germline trimming amounts to 0 bases on V and 3 bases on J, with 3 as the count of junction bases outside the gene matches. What the research found in general, with its limitations: Sharing across several donors was observed for approximately 5% of naive CD4, 3% to 4% of naive CD8, 2.3% of memory CD4, and around 0.4% of memory CD8 clonotypes. Sampling was restricted to blood, and TCR repertoires in tissue are likely to differ from TCR repertoires in blood. The genetic and exposure-history diversity represented was limited by the small number of donors. Pairwise subsampling led to the expectation that sequencing depth would affect the degree of clonotype sharing among donors. Even with the large sequencing depth, rarefaction of the sorted-subset datasets indicated that sequencing was incomplete. Estimated clonotype richness was generally larger for naive than for memory subsets. Compared with non-shared clonotypes, the clonotypes found in all four sorted-subset donors had higher generation probabilities.

The receptor was isolated from a man aged 18 to 30 in good health. Some clones in this sample may be carry-over from other donors' samples. The sample comprised memory CD4+ T cells from PBMCs. What the cell subset or site label conveys for this sample: CD45RA-negative fraction. The chain joins TRBV5-1 to TRBJ2-7, and 10 bases in between align with TRBD2. The bases read TGCGCCAGCAGCTTGGGGTTAGCGGGAGGCTACGAGCAGTACTTC. Its protein product is CASSLGLAGGYEQYF.